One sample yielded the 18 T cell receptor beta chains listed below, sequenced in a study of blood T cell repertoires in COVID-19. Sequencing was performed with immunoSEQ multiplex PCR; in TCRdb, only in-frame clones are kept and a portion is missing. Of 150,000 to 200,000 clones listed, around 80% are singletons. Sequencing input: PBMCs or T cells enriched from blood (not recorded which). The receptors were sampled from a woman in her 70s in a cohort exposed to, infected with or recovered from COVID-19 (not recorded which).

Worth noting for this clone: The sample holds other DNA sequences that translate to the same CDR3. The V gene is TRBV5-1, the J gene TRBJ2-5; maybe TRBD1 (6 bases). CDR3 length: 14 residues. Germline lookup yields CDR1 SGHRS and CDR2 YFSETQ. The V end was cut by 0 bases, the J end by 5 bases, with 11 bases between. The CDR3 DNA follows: TGCGCCAGCAGCTTGGAGGCAGGGGTCGAGACCCAGTACTTC. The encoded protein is CASSLEAGVETQYF.

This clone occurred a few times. CDR3 sequence: CASSLVEEATYEQYF. The CDR3 nucleotides read TGCGCCAGCAGCTTGGTGGAGGAGGCCACCTACGAGCAGTACTTC. This chain links TRBV5-1 with TRBJ2-7; D perhaps matches TRBD2 (5 bases). V lost 0 bases and J lost 2, with 12 bases in between. The V gene's germline CDR1 is SGHRS and CDR2 YFSETQ. CDR3 length equals 15 residues. Looking up the rest from reference TRBV5-1 and TRBJ2-7 gives the full variable domain: KAGVTQTPRYLIKTRGQQVTLSCSPISGHRSVSWYQQTPGQGLQFLFEYFSETQRNKGNFPGRFSGRQFSNSRSEMNVSTLELGDSALYLCASSLVEEATYEQYFGPGTRLTVT.

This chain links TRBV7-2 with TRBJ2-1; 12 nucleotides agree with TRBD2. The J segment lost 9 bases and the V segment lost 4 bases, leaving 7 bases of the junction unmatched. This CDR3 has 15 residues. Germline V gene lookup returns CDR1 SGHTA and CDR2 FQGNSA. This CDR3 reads CASSWTSGNLGEQFF. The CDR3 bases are TGTGCCAGCAGCTGGACTAGCGGGAACTTGGGTGAGCAGTTCTTC.

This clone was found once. The CDR3 sequence: CASTTLQGRNSPLHF. CDR3 bases: TGTGCCAGCACCACATTACAGGGCCGGAATTCACCCCTCCACTTT. The chain is built from TRBV11-3 and TRBJ1-6; possibly TRBD1 for D (6 bases). Trimming took off 7 bases at V and 7 bases at J, with 17 bases between the two ends. The length of the CDR3 is 15 residues. Germline-derived CDR1 and CDR2 are SGHNT and YENEEA. The full variable domain, completed using reference TRBV11-3 and TRBJ1-6, is EAGVVQSPRYKIIEKKQPVAFWCNPISGHNTLYWYLQNLGQGPELLIRYENEEAVDDSQLPKDRFSAERLKGVDSTLKIQPAELGDSAVYLCASTTLQGRNSPLHFGNGTRLTVT.

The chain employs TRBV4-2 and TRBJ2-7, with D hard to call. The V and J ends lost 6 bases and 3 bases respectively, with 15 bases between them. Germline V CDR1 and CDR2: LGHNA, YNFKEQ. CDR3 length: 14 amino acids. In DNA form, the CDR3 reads TGTGCCAGCAGGAGCCACCCCCAGGACTACGAGCAGTACTTC. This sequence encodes CASRSHPQDYEQYF.

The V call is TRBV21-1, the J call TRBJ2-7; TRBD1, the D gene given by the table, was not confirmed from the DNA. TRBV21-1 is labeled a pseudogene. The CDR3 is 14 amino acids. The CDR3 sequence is CASSYRTGDHEQYF. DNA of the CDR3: TGTGCCAGCAGCTATCGCACAGGGGACCACGAGCAGTACTTC.

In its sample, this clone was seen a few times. CDR3 DNA: TGTGCCAGCAGCCAGACAGATAGCAATCAGCCCCAGCATTTT. Encoded protein: CASSQTDSNQPQHF. V and J are TRBV4-2 and TRBJ1-5, with D maybe TRBD1 (5 bases). The CDR3 covers 14 residues. Germline V lookup: CDR1 LGHNA, CDR2 YNFKEQ. The V end lost 3 bases, the J end lost 0 bases, and 6 bases lay between the germline ends.

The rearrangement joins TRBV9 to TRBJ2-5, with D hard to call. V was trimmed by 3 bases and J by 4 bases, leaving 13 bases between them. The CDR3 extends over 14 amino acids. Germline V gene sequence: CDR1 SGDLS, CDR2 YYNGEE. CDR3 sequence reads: CASSASLGGETQYF. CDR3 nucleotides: TGTGCCAGCAGCGCCTCACTTGGTGGAGAGACCCAGTACTTC.

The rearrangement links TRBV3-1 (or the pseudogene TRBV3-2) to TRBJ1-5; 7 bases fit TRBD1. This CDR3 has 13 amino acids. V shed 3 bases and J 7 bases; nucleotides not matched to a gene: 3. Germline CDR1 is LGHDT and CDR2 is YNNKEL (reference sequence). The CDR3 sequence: CASSHGGGQPQHF. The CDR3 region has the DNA TGTGCCAGCAGCCACGGAGGGGGCCAGCCCCAGCATTTT.

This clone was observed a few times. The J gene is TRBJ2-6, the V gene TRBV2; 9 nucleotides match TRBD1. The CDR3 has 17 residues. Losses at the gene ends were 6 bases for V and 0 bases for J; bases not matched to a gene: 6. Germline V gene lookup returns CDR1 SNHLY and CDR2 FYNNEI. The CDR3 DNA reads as TGTGCCAGCAGGGCCGGGACAGGGAACTCTGGGGCCAACGTCCTGACTTTC. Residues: CASRAGTGNSGANVLTF. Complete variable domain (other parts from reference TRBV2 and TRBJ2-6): EPEVTQTPSHQVTQMGQEVILRCVPISNHLYFYWYRQILGQKVEFLVSFYNNEISEKSEIFDDQFSVERPDGSNFTLKIRSTKLEDSAMYFCASRAGTGNSGANVLTFGAGSRLTVL.

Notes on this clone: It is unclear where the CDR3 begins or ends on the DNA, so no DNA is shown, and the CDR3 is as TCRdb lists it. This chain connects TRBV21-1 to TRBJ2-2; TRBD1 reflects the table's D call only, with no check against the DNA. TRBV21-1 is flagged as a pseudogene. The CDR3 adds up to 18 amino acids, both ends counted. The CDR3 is CASSIWGRGTGNTGELFF.

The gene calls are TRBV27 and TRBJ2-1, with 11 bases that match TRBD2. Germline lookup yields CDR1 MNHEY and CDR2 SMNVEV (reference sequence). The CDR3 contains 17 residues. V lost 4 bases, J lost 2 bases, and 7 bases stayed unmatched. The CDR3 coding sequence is TGTGCCAGCAGTTCACGGACTAGCGGGCGAACCTACAATGAGCAGTTCTTC. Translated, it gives CASSSRTSGRTYNEQFF.

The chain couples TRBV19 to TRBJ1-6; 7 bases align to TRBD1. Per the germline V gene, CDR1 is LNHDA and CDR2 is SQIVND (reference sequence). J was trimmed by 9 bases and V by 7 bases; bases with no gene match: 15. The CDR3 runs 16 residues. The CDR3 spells CASTDRARTRVSPLHF. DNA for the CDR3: TGTGCCAGTACCGACAGGGCCCGGACCAGGGTTTCACCCCTCCACTTT.

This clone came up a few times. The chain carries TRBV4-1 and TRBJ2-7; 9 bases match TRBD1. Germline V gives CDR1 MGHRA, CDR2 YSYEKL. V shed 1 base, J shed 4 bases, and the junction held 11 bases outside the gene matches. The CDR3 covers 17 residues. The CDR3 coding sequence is TGCGCCAGCAGCCAAGGGGCTTCCGGGACAGGGAGGTACGAGCAGTACTTC. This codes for CASSQGASGTGRYEQYF.

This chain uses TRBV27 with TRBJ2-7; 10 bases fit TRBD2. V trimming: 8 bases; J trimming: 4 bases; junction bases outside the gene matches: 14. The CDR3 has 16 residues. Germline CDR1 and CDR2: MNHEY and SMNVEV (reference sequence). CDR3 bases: TGTGCCAGCGGAAACGTGGGGACTAGCGCAGATTACGAGCAGTACTTC. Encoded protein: CASGNVGTSADYEQYF.

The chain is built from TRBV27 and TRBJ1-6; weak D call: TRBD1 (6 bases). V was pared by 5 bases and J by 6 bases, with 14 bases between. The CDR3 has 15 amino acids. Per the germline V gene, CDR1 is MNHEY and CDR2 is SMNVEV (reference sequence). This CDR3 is CASSPGASSNSPLHF. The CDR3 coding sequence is TGTGCCAGCAGTCCAGGGGCATCCAGTAATTCACCCCTCCACTTT.

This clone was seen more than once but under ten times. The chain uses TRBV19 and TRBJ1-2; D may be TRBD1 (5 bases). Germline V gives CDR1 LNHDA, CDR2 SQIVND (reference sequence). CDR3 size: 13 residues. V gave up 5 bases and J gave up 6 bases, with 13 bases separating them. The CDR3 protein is CASSVRGDDGYTF. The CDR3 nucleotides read TGTGCCAGTAGTGTCCGGGGGGACGATGGCTACACCTTC.

CDR3 in DNA: TGTGCCAGTAGTTCCGGGGGGCTTCAGCCCCAGCATTTT. This translates into CASSSGGLQPQHF. The chain recombines TRBV19 with TRBJ1-5, with D perhaps matching TRBD1 (6 bases). The V gene lost 5 bases and the J gene lost 6 bases, with 11 bases spanning the gap. Germline CDR1 reads LNHDA; CDR2 reads SQIVND (reference sequence). This CDR3 comprises 13 residues.